This T cell receptor (beta chain) was sequenced for a study of human T cells and chemical hapten exposure. Time point specified: pre-sensitization, week 0. Treatment meaning: therapeutic diphenylcyclopropenone sensitization with weekly scalp DPC. Patches went on only after blood had been drawn each time. CDR1 KGHSH and CDR2 LQKENI come from the germline V gene. This CDR3 is built from 14 residues. V was clipped by 4 bases and J by 6 bases; unmatched bases: 8. The study, taken as a whole, reports: Sensitization with DPC brought no change to TCRs above 1 in 1000 in frequency. Against controls, expanded TCRs gave rise to significantly more large CDR3 similarity clusters.

Remarks on this clonotype: The antigen is undetermined.

Each cDNA molecule in the library carried unique molecular identifiers. MiXCR, applied by TCRdb to the RACE reads, yields one record per CDR3 protein. The sample lists more than 300,000 distinct CDR3 sequences; 4.5% to 5.5% were seen once. The chain joins TRBV18 to TRBJ1-2; 7 bases match TRBD1. The receptor was derived from a woman aged 45-65 years with alopecia areata. Some clones in this sample may be carry-over from other donors' samples. The sequences come from whole blood, collected in connection with sensitization to the hapten diphenylcyclopropenone (DPC). Here the CDR3 reads CASSRSDRADGYTF. The CDR3 coding sequence is TGTGCCAGCTCACGTTCCGACAGGGCTGATGGCTACACCTTC. Full variable domain (missing parts from reference TRBV18 and TRBJ1-2): NAGVMQNPRHLVRRRGQEARLRCSPMKGHSHVYWYRQLPEEGLKFMVYLQKENIIDESGMPKERFSAEFPKEGPSILRIQQVVRGDSAAYFCASSRSDRADGYTFGSGTRLTVV.